The 9 T cell receptor beta chains listed next were all sequenced from one sample in a study of blood T cell repertoires in COVID-19. TCRdb's table, derived via immunoSEQ multiplex PCR, lists solely in-frame clones and lacks some. The repertoire holds approximately 110,000 clones, with 90% as singletons. Sequenced: peripheral blood. The receptors were sampled from a human donor in a cohort sampled during active COVID-19.

V is TRBV7-9 and J is TRBJ2-1; 11 nucleotides agree with TRBD2. The CDR3 loop spans 15 amino acids. The J segment lost 9 bases and the V segment lost 7 bases, leaving 11 bases of the junction unmatched. The germline gives CDR1 SEHNR, CDR2 FQNEAQ (reference sequence). The CDR3 here is CASNDLSGGAGEQFF. CDR3 bases: TGTGCCAGCAACGATCTTAGCGGGGGGGCGGGTGAGCAGTTCTTC.

The V and J genes are TRBV27 and TRBJ2-2; TRBD1 matches 10 bases. Per germline, CDR1 MNHEY and CDR2 SMNVEV (reference sequence). Losses at the gene ends were 5 bases for V and 7 bases for J; bases not matched to a gene: 10. This CDR3 region has 16 residues. CDR3: CASSPQRTGGIGELFF. CDR3 coding DNA: TGTGCCAGCAGTCCCCAGAGGACAGGGGGTATCGGGGAGCTGTTTTTT.

The V gene is TRBV5-4, the J gene TRBJ2-1; D possibly corresponds to TRBD2 (5 bases). This CDR3 is built from 15 residues. V shed 0 bases and J shed 2 bases, with 9 bases lying between them. Germline loops: CDR1 SGHNT, CDR2 YYREEE (reference sequence). The CDR3: CASSLGLTPYNEQFF. The CDR3 nucleotides read TGTGCCAGCAGCTTGGGACTAACCCCCTACAATGAGCAGTTCTTC.

This chain joins TRBV5-5 and TRBJ1-5, with D unresolved. This CDR3 spans 15 amino acids. The V gene lost 2 bases and the J gene lost 0 bases, with 9 bases spanning the gap. Germline V gene sequence: CDR1 SGHKS, CDR2 YYEKEE (reference sequence). The CDR3 DNA reads TGTGCCAGCAGCTTTGAGGGATTTAGCAATCAGCCCCAGCATTTT. Its protein product is CASSFEGFSNQPQHF.

The V call is TRBV2, the J call TRBJ1-5; TRBD1 agrees at 12 bases. J gave up 6 bases and V 5 bases, and 8 bases lay outside the gene matches. There are 16 residues in the CDR3. The germline gives CDR1 SNHLY, CDR2 FYNNEI. As DNA, the CDR3 is TGTGCCAGCAGTTCCTCCGGGACAGGGGGCTCTCAGCCCCAGCATTTT. Residues: CASSSSGTGGSQPQHF.

This chain uses TRBV5-4 with TRBJ1-2; no reliable D call. This CDR3 spans 13 amino acids. Germline assignment: CDR1 SGHNT and CDR2 YYREEE (reference sequence). Trimming pared 0 bases from V and 6 bases from J, leaving 9 bases between. The chain's CDR3 is CASSLVSSDGYTF. The CDR3 DNA reads TGTGCCAGCAGCTTGGTCTCTTCGGATGGCTACACCTTC.

The rearrangement links TRBV11-3 to TRBJ2-1; 9 nucleotides match TRBD1. This CDR3 spans 16 amino acids. Per the germline V gene, CDR1 is SGHNT and CDR2 is YENEEA. Germline trimming cut 4 bases from V and 8 bases from J; bases unmatched to any gene: 12. CDR3 in amino acids: CASSSLGQGWLDEQFF. CDR3 bases: TGTGCCAGCAGCTCCCTAGGACAGGGGTGGTTAGATGAGCAGTTCTTC. Together with reference TRBV11-3 and TRBJ2-1, the CDR3 gives the full variable domain: EAGVVQSPRYKIIEKKQPVAFWCNPISGHNTLYWYLQNLGQGPELLIRYENEEAVDDSQLPKDRFSAERLKGVDSTLKIQPAELGDSAVYLCASSSLGQGWLDEQFFGPGTRLTVL.

In this sample, this clone turned up once. This chain joins TRBV7-2 and TRBJ2-2; TRBD2 might be the D (7 bases). Trimming took 4 bases from V and 6 from J, leaving 15 bases between them. The CDR3 has 15 residues. Germline lookup yields CDR1 SGHTA and CDR2 FQGNSA. The chain's CDR3 is CASSSRGGVAGELFF. For the CDR3, the DNA is TGTGCCAGCAGCTCCCGAGGGGGGGTCGCCGGGGAGCTGTTTTTT.

J is TRBJ1-5 and V is TRBV5-8, with 9 positions matching TRBD1. Germline V lookup: CDR1 SGHTS, CDR2 YDEGEE. This CDR3 region has 15 residues. V trimming: 4 bases; J trimming: 3 bases; junction bases outside the gene matches: 5. The CDR3 here is CASSLRTGANQPQHF. The DNA of the CDR3 is TGTGCCAGCAGCCTTAGGACAGGGGCCAATCAGCCCCAGCATTTT. Full variable domain (missing parts from reference TRBV5-8 and TRBJ1-5): EAGVTQSPTHLIKTRGQQATLRCSPISGHTSVYWYQQALGLGLQFLLWYDEGEERNRGNFPPRFSGRQFPNYSSELNVNALELEDSALYLCASSLRTGANQPQHFGDGTRLSIL.